The 8 T cell receptor beta chains below were found in one sample sequenced in a study of blood T cell repertoires in COVID-19. Some clones are missing from TCRdb's copy, which holds only in-frame ones; the method was immunoSEQ multiplex PCR. Of 150,000 to 200,000 clones listed, approximately 83% are singletons. Source material: peripheral blood. The receptors here all came from a woman in her forties with COVID-19, enrolled during active disease.

The J gene is TRBJ1-1, the V gene TRBV5-1; no clear D gene. The V and J ends lost 1 base and 1 base respectively, with 8 bases between them. Germline V gives CDR1 SGHRS, CDR2 YFSETQ. The CDR3 runs to 14 residues. CDR3 bases: TGCGCCAGCAGCTTGTTTCAAAAGAACACTGAAGCTTTCTTT. Its protein is CASSLFQKNTEAFF. The variable domain in full, completed from reference TRBV5-1 and TRBJ1-1, reads KAGVTQTPRYLIKTRGQQVTLSCSPISGHRSVSWYQQTPGQGLQFLFEYFSETQRNKGNFPGRFSGRQFSNSRSEMNVSTLELGDSALYLCASSLFQKNTEAFFGQGTRLTVV.

This clone came up once. Because it lacks the conserved phenylalanine or tryptophan at the end, this CDR3 is likely a read error. The DNA is omitted, as the CDR3 cannot be located on it reliably, and the CDR3 follows TCRdb's listing. The chain joins TRBV10-2 to TRBJ2-3; TRBD1 is the table's D call and was not checked against the DNA. CDR1 is WSHSY and CDR2 is SAAADI in the germline V gene. The CDR3 numbers 12 amino acids, ends counted. CDR3 region: CASGNREMTLFG.

The chain carries TRBV6-5 and TRBJ1-2, with 7 bases matching TRBD1. Germline values: CDR1 MNHEY, CDR2 SVGAGI. This CDR3 is built from 11 residues. After removal of 10 bases from V and 8 bases from J, the junction contained 7 bases not matched to a gene. The CDR3 DNA reads TGTGCCACCACAGGGGCTGTCGGCTACACCTTC. Residues: CATTGAVGYTF.

J is TRBJ2-1 and V is TRBV5-1; D perhaps matches TRBD2 (7 bases). Germline CDR1 SGHRS, CDR2 YFSETQ. V lost 6 bases and J lost 10, with 20 bases in between. This CDR3 contains 14 residues. The CDR3 sequence is CASTLVGGLKEQFF. CDR3 coding DNA: TGCGCCAGCACCCTAGTGGGGGGGCTGAAAGAGCAGTTCTTC.

The J gene is TRBJ1-3, the V gene TRBV11-2; D is unclear. The CDR3 covers 15 residues. Per germline, CDR1 SGHAT and CDR2 FQNNGV. V dropped 3 bases and J dropped 2 bases, with 11 bases sitting between them. The CDR3 loop is CASSLIRVAGNTIYF. The CDR3 coding sequence is TGTGCCAGCAGCTTGATTCGGGTGGCTGGAAACACCATATATTTT.

The V gene is TRBV6-6, the J gene TRBJ1-2; possibly TRBD1 for D (6 bases). The germline CDR1 and CDR2 sequences are MNHNY and SVGAGI (reference sequence). The CDR3 totals 15 residues. V was cut by 2 bases and J by 4 bases, with 14 bases left in between. This chain's CDR3 is CASSYDTGITYGYTF. The DNA for the CDR3 is TGTGCCAGCAGTTACGACACAGGGATCACCTATGGCTACACCTTC.

The J gene is TRBJ2-3, the V gene TRBV6-5; perhaps TRBD2 as D (5 bases). This CDR3 has 15 residues. Trimming removed 1 base at V and 5 bases at J, with 13 bases between. The germline gives CDR1 MNHEY, CDR2 SVGAGI. The CDR3 sequence: CASSYYTGIGDTQYF. DNA for the CDR3: TGTGCCAGCAGTTACTATACCGGGATTGGAGATACGCAGTATTTT.

This rearrangement joins TRBV20-1 to TRBJ1-2, with D perhaps TRBD1 (5 bases). Trimming removed 3 bases at V and 4 bases at J, with 18 bases between. The CDR3 is 15 amino acids. The germline V gene has CDR1 DFQATT and CDR2 SNEGSKA (reference sequence). The CDR3 region has the DNA TGCAGTGCTAGTCTGGGGACCCGGGAGGGCTATGGCTACACCTTC. Translating it yields CSASLGTREGYGYTF.